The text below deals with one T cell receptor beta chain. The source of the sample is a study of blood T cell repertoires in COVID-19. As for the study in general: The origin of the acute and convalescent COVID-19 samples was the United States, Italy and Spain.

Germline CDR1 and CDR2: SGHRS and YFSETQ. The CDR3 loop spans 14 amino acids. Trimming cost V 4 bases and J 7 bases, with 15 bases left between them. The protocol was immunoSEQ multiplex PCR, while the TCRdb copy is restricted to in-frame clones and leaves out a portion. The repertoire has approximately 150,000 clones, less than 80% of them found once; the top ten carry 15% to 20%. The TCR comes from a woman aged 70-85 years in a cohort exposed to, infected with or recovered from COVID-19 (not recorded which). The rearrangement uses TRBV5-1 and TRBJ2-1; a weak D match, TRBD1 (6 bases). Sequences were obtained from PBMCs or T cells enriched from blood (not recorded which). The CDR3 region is CASSRDMEGNEQFF. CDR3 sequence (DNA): TGCGCCAGCAGCCGGGACATGGAAGGTAATGAGCAGTTCTTC. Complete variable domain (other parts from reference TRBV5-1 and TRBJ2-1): KAGVTQTPRYLIKTRGQQVTLSCSPISGHRSVSWYQQTPGQGLQFLFEYFSETQRNKGNFPGRFSGRQFSNSRSEMNVSTLELGDSALYLCASSRDMEGNEQFFGPGTRLTVL.